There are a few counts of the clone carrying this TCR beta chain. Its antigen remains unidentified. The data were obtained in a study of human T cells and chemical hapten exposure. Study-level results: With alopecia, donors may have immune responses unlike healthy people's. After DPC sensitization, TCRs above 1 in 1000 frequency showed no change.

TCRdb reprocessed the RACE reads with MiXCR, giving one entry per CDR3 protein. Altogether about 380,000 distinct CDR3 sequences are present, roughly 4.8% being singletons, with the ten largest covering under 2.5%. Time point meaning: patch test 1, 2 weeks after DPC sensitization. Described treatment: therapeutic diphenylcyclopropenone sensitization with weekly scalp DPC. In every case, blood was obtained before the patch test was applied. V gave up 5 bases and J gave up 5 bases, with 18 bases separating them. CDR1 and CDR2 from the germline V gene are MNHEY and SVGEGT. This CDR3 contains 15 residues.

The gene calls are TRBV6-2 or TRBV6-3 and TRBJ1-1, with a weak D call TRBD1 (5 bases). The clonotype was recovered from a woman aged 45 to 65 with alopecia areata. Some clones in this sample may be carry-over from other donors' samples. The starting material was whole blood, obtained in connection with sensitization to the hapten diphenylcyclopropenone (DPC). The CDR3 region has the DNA TGTGCCAGCAGTCAAGAAAGGGGCGATTGGACTGAAGCTTTCTTT. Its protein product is CASSQERGDWTEAFF.